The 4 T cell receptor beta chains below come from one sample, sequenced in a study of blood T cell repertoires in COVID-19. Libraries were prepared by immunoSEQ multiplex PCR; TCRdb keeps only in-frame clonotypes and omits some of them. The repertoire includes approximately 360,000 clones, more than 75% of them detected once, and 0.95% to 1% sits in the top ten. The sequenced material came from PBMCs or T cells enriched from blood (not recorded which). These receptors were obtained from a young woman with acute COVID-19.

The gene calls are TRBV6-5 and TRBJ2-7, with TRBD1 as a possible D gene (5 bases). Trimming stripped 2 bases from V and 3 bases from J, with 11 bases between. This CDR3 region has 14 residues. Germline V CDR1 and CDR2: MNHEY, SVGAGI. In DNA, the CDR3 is TGTGCCAGCAGTTACCTGGACAACCTCTACGAGCAGTACTTC. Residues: CASSYLDNLYEQYF.

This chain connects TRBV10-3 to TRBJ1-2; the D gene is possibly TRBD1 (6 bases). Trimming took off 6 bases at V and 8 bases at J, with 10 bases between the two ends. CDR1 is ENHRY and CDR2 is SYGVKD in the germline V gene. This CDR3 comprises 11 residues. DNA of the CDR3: TGTGCCATCAGATTACAGGGCGGCTACACCTTC. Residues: CAIRLQGGYTF.

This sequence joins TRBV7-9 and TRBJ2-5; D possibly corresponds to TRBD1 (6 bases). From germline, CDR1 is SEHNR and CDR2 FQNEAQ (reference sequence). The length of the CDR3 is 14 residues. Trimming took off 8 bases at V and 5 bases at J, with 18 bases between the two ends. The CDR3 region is CASQMGAERETQYF. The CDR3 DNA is TGTGCCAGCCAGATGGGGGCGGAGCGGGAGACCCAGTACTTC.

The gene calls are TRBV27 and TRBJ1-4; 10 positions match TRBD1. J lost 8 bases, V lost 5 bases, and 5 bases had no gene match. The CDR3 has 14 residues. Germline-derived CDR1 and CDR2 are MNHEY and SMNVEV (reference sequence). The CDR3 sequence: CASSPDRGFEKLFF. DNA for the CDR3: TGTGCCAGCAGTCCGGACAGGGGGTTCGAAAAACTGTTTTTT.